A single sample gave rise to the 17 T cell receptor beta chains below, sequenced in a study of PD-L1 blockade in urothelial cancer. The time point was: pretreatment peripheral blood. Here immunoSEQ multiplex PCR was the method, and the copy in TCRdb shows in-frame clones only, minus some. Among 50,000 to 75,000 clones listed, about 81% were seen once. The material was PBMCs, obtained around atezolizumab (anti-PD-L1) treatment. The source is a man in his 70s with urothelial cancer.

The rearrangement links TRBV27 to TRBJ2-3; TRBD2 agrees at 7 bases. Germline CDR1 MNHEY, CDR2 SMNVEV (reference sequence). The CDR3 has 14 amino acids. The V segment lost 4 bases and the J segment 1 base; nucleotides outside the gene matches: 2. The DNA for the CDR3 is TGTGCCAGCAGTTACCTAGCGGGCACAGATACGCAGTATTTT. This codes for CASSYLAGTDTQYF.

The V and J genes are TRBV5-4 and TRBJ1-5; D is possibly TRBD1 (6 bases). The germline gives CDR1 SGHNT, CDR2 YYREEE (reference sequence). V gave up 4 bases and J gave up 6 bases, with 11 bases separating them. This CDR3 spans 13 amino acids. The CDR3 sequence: CASSLGQSQPQHF. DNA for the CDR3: TGTGCCAGCAGCCTTGGACAGTCTCAGCCCCAGCATTTT. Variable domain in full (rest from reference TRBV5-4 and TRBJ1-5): ETGVTQSPTHLIKTRGQQVTLRCSSQSGHNTVSWYQQALGQGPQFIFQYYREEENGRGNFPPRFSGLQFPNYSSELNVNALELDDSALYLCASSLGQSQPQHFGDGTRLSIL.

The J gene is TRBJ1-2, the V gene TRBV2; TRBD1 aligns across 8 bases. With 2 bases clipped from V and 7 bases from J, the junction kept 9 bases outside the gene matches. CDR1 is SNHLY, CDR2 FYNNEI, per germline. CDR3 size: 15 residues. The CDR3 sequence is CASSETRTGLSGYTF. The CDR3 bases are TGTGCCAGCAGTGAAACCAGGACAGGGCTCAGTGGCTACACCTTC.

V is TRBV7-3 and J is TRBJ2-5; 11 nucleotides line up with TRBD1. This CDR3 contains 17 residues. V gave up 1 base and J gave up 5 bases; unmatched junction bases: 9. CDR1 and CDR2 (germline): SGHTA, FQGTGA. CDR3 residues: CASSLKRPDRGRETQYF. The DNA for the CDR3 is TGTGCCAGCAGCTTAAAGAGACCGGACAGGGGGCGGGAGACCCAGTACTTC.

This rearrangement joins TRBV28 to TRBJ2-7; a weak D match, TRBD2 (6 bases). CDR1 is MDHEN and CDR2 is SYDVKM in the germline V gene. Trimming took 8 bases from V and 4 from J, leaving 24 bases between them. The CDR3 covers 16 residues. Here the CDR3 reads CASRTSPVRDSYEQYF. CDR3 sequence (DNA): TGTGCCAGCCGGACTTCTCCCGTTAGGGACTCGTACGAGCAGTACTTC.

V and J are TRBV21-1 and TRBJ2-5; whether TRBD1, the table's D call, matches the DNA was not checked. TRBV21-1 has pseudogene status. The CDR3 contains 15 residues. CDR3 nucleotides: TGTGCCAGCAGCACTATGGACAGACATAAAGAGACCCAGTACTTC. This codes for CASSTMDRHKETQYF.

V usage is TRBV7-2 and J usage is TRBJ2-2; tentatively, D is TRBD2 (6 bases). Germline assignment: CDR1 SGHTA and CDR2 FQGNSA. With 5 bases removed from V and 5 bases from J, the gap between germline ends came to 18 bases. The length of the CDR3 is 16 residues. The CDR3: CASSPVGGSFTGELFF. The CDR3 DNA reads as TGTGCCAGCAGCCCGGTGGGGGGAAGTTTTACCGGGGAGCTGTTTTTT.

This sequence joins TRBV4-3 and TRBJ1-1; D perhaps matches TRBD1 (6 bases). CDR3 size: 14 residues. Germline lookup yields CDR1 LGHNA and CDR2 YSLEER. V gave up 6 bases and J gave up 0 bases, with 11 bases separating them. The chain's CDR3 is CASSTTGLNTEAFF. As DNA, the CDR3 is TGCGCCAGCAGTACAACAGGGCTGAACACTGAAGCTTTCTTT.

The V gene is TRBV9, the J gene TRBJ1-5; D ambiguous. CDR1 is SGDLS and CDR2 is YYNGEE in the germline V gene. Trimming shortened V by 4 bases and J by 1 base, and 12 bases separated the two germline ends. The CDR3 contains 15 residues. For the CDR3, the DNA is TGTGCCAGCAGCCCCCGAGGAGAAAGCAATCAGCCCCAGCATTTT. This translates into CASSPRGESNQPQHF.

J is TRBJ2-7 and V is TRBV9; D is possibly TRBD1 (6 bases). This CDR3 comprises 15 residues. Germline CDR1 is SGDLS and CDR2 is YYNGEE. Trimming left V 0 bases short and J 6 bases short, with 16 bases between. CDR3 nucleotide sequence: TGTGCCAGCAGCGTAGGGGACATCACGGTGGGCGAGCAGTACTTC. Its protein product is CASSVGDITVGEQYF.

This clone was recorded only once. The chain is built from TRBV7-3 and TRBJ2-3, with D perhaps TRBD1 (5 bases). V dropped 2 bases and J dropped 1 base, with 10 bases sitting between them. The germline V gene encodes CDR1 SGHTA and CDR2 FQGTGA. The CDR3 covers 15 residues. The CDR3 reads CASSLAGLGTDTQYF. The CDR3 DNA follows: TGTGCCAGCAGCTTAGCAGGGCTCGGCACAGATACGCAGTATTTT.

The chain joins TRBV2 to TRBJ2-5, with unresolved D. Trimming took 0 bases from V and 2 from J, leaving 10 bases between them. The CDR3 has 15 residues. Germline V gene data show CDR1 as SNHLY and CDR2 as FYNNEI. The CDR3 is CASSEALTGQETQYF. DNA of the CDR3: TGTGCCAGCAGTGAAGCGCTCACGGGTCAAGAGACCCAGTACTTC.

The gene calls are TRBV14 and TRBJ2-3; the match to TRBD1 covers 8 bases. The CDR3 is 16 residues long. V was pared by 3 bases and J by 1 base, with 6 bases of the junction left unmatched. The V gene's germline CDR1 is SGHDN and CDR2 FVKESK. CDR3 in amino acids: CASSQTGVEGTDTQYF. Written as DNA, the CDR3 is TGTGCCAGCAGCCAGACAGGGGTTGAGGGCACAGATACGCAGTATTTT.

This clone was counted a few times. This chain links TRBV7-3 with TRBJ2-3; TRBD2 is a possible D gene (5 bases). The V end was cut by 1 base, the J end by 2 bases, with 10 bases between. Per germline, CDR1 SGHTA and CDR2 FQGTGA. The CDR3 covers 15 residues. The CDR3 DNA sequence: TGTGCCAGCAGCTTAAGCCTAGCCGACACAGATACGCAGTATTTT. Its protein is CASSLSLADTDTQYF.

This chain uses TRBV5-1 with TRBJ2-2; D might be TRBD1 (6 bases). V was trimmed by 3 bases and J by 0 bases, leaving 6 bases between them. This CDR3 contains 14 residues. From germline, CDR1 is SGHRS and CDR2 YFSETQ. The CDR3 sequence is CASSSGANTGELFF. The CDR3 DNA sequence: TGCGCCAGCAGCTCAGGGGCGAACACCGGGGAGCTGTTTTTT.

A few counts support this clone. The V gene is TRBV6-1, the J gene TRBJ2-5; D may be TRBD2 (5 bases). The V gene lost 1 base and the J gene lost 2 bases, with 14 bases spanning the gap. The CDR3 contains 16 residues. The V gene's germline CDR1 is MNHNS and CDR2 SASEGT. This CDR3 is CASSEVRSAEQETQYF. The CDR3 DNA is TGTGCCAGCAGTGAAGTAAGATCAGCGGAGCAAGAGACCCAGTACTTC.

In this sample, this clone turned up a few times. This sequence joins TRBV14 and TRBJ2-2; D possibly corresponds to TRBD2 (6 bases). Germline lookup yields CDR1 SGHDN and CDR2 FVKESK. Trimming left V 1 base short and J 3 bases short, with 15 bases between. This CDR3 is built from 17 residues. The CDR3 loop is CASSQVPGSVYTGELFF. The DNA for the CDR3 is TGTGCCAGCAGCCAAGTCCCCGGGAGTGTTTACACCGGGGAGCTGTTTTTT.